The 10 T cell receptor beta chains below come from one sample, sequenced in a study of shared clonotypes between healthy human individuals. Clones were sequenced by immunoSEQ multiplex PCR, and TCRdb holds only the in-frame ones, with some missing. This sample yields a few million clones, of which roughly nine tenths are seen a single time; over 0.12% belongs to the top ten. The specimen was naive CD4+ T cells sorted from blood. Subset reported: CD45RA+ positively selected. The origin of the receptors is a man between 18 and 29 years old in good health.

The genes are TRBV30 and TRBJ2-7; D ambiguous. Germline CDR1 GTSNPN, CDR2 SVGIG (reference sequence). This CDR3 has 14 residues. Deletions cut 3 bases from V and 0 bases from J, with 12 bases between. CDR3 amino acids: CAWRNRQSSYEQYF. The CDR3 DNA reads TGTGCCTGGAGAAATCGGCAGAGCTCCTACGAGCAGTACTTC.

This chain joins TRBV28 and TRBJ2-3; D uncertain. Germline V lookup: CDR1 MDHEN, CDR2 SYDVKM. V was clipped by 5 bases and J by 9 bases, with 6 bases between them. This CDR3 has 10 amino acids. In nucleotides, the CDR3 is TGTGCCAGCAGTGACCAGACGCAGTATTTT. It encodes CASSDQTQYF.

This chain joins TRBV6-5 and TRBJ2-7; 10 bases map to TRBD1. Trimming took 7 bases from V and 9 from J; bases not matched to a gene: 12. The V gene's germline CDR1 is MNHEY and CDR2 SVGAGI. CDR3 length: 14 amino acids. DNA of the CDR3: TGTGCCAGCATCACTAGGGACAGGGGATTTGTGCAGTACTTC. Translated, it gives CASITRDRGFVQYF.

This rearrangement joins TRBV10-3 to TRBJ2-7; D is unclear. V was cut by 0 bases and J by 3 bases, with 3 bases left in between. Looked up from germline, CDR1 is ENHRY and CDR2 is SYGVKD. This CDR3 is built from 12 residues. The CDR3 loop reads CAISESIYEQYF. Written as DNA, the CDR3 is TGTGCCATCAGTGAGTCGATCTACGAGCAGTACTTC.

The chain couples TRBV5-1 to TRBJ2-5; 14 nucleotides align to TRBD2. V was clipped by 2 bases and J by 1 base; unmatched bases: 10. The CDR3 consists of 19 residues. CDR1 and CDR2 (germline): SGHRS, YFSETQ. CDR3 sequence reads: CASSLDSPTSGGAQETQYF. CDR3 in DNA: TGCGCCAGCAGCTTAGATTCTCCGACTAGCGGGGGGGCCCAAGAGACCCAGTACTTC. Combining the CDR3 with reference TRBV5-1 and TRBJ2-5 gives the whole variable domain KAGVTQTPRYLIKTRGQQVTLSCSPISGHRSVSWYQQTPGQGLQFLFEYFSETQRNKGNFPGRFSGRQFSNSRSEMNVSTLELGDSALYLCASSLDSPTSGGAQETQYFGPGTRLLVL.

The J gene is TRBJ1-1, the V gene TRBV6-6; no reliable D call. Between the trimmed V and J ends, which lost 6 bases and 1 base, there was a span of 6 bases. Germline lookup yields CDR1 MNHNY and CDR2 SVGAGI (reference sequence). CDR3 size: 12 residues. The chain's CDR3 is CASREGNTEAFF. The CDR3 DNA reads as TGTGCCAGCAGGGAGGGGAACACTGAAGCTTTCTTT.

The chain joins TRBV19 to TRBJ2-7, with TRBD1 as a possible D gene (6 bases). CDR3 length equals 13 residues. V lost 8 bases and J lost 0, with 11 bases in between. From germline, CDR1 is LNHDA and CDR2 SQIVND (reference sequence). The chain's CDR3 is CASSRGLSYEQYF. As DNA, the CDR3 is TGTGCCAGTTCCAGGGGCCTCTCCTACGAGCAGTACTTC.

The chain joins TRBV18 to TRBJ2-6; perhaps TRBD1 as D (6 bases). Germline loops: CDR1 KGHSH, CDR2 LQKENI. The CDR3 consists of 17 residues. Trimming took off 3 bases at V and 0 bases at J, with 12 bases between the two ends. CDR3: CASSPMTGISGANVLTF. CDR3 nucleotide sequence: TGTGCCAGCTCACCGATGACAGGAATCTCTGGGGCCAACGTCCTGACTTTC.

In the case of this clone: This sample includes further DNA sequences coding for the same CDR3. J is TRBJ2-2 and V is TRBV7-9, with unresolved D. There are 13 residues in the CDR3. Germline values: CDR1 SEHNR, CDR2 FQNEAQ (reference sequence). Trimming cost V 3 bases and J 3 bases, with 5 bases left between them. The CDR3 reads CASSLGHTGELFF. DNA of the CDR3: TGTGCCAGCAGCTTGGGTCACACCGGGGAGCTGTTTTTT. The full variable domain, its missing parts supplied by reference TRBV7-9 and TRBJ2-2, is DTGVSQNPRHKITKRGQNVTFRCDPISEHNRLYWYRQTLGQGPEFLTYFQNEAQLEKSRLLSDRFSAERPKGSFSTLEIQRTEQGDSAMYLCASSLGHTGELFFGEGSRLTVL.

The chain employs TRBV30 and TRBJ1-1; no definite D call. The V gene lost 4 bases and the J gene lost 1 base, with 7 bases spanning the gap. The CDR3 consists of 12 residues. Germline V gene lookup returns CDR1 GTSNPN and CDR2 SVGIG (reference sequence). CDR3 protein: CAWTTWNTEAFF. CDR3 nucleotides: TGTGCCTGGACTACCTGGAACACTGAAGCTTTCTTT.